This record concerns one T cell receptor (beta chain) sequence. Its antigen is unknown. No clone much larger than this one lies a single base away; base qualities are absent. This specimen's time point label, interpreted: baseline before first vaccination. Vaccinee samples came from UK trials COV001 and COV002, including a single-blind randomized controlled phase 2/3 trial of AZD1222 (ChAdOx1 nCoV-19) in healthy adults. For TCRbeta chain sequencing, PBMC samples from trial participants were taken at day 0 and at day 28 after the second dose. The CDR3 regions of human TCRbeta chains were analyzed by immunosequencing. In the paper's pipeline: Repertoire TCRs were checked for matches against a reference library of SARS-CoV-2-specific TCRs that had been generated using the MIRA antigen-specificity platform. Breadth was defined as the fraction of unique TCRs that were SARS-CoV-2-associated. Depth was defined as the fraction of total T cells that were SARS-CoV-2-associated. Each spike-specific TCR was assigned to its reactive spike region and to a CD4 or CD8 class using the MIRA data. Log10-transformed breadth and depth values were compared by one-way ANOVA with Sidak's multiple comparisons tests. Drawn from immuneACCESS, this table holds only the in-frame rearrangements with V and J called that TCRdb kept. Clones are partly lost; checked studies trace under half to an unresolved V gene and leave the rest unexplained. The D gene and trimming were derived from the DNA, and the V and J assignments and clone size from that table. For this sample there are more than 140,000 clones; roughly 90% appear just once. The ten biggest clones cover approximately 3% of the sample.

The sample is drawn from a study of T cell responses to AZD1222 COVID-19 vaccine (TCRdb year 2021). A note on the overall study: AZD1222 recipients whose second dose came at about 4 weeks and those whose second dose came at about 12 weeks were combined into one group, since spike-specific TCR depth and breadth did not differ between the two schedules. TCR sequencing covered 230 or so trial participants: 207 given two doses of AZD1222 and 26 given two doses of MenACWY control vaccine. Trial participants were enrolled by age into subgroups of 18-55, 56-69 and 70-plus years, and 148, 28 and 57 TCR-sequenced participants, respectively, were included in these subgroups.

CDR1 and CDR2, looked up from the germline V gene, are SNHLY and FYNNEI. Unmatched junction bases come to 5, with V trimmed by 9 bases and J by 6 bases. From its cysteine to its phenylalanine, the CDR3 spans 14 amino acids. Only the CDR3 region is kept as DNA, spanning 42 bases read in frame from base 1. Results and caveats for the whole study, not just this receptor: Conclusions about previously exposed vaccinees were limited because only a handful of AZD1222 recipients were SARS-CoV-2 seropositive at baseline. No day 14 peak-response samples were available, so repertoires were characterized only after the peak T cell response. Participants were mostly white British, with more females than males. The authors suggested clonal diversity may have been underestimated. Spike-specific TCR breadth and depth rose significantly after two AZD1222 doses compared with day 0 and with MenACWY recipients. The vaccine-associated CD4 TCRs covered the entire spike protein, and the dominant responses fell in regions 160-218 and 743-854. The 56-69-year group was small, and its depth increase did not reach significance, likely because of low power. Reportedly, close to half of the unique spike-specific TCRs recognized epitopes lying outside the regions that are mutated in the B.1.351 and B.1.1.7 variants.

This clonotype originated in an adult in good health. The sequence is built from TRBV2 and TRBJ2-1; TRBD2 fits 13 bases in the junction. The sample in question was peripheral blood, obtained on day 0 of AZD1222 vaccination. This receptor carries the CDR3 CASLGLAGSNEQFF. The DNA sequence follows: TGTGCCAGTCTGGGACTAGCGGGATCCAATGAGCAGTTCTTC. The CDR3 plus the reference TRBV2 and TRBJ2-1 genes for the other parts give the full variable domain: EPEVTQTPSHQVTQMGQEVILRCVPISNHLYFYWYRQILGQKVEFLVSFYNNEISEKSEIFDDQFSVERPDGSNFTLKIRSTKLEDSAMYFCASLGLAGSNEQFFGPGTRLTVL.